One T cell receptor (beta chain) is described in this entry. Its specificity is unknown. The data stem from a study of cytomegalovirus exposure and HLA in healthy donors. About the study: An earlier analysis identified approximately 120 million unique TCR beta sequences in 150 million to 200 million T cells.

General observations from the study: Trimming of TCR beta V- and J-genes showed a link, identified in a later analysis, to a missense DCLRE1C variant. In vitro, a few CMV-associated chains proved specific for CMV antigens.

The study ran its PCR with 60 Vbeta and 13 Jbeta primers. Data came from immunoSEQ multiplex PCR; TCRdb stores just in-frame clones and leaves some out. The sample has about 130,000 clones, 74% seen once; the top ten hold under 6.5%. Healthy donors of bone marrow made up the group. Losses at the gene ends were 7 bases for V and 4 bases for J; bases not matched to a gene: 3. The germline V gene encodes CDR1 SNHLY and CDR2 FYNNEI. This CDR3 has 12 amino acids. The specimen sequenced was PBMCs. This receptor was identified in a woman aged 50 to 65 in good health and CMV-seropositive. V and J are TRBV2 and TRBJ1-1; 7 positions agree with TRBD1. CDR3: CASTRQGTEAFF. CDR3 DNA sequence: TGTGCCAGCACTCGACAGGGCACTGAAGCTTTCTTT. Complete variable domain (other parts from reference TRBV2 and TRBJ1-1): EPEVTQTPSHQVTQMGQEVILRCVPISNHLYFYWYRQILGQKVEFLVSFYNNEISEKSEIFDDQFSVERPDGSNFTLKIRSTKLEDSAMYFCASTRQGTEAFFGQGTRLTVV.